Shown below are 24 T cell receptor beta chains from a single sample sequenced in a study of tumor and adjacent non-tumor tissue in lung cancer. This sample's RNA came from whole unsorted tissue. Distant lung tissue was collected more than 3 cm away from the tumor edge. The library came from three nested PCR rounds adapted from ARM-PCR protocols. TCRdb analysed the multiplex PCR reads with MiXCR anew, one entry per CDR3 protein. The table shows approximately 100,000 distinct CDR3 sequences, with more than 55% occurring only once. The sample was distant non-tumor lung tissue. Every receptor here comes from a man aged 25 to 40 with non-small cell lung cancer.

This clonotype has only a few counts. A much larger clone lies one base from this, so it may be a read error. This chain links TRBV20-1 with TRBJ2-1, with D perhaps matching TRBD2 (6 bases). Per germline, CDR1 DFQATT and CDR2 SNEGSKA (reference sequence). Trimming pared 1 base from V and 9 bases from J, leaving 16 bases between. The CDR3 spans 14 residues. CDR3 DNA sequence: TGCAGTGCTAGAGGACTAGTGGGAGAGGGTGAGCAGTTCTTC. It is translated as CSARGLVGEGEQFF.

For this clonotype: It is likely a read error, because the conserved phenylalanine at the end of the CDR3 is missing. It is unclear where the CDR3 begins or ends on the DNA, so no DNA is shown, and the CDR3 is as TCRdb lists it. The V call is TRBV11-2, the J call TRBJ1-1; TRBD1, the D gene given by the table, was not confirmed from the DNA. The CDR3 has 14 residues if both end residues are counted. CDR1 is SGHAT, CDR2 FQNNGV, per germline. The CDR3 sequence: CASRTLGQGGETFS.

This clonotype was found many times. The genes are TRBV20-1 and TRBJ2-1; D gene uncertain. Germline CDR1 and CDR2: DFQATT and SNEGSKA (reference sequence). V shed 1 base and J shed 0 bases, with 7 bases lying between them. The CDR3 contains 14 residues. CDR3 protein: CSARVPNSYNEQFF. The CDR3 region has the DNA TGCAGTGCTAGAGTCCCGAACTCCTACAATGAGCAGTTCTTC.

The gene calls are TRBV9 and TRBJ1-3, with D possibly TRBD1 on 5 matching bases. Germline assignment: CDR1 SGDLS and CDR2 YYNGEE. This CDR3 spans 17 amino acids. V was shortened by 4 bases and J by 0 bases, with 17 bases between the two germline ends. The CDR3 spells CASSTTGDSISGNTIYF. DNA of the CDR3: TGTGCCAGCAGCACCACGGGGGACTCGATCTCTGGAAACACCATATATTTT. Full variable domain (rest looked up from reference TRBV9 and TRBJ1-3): DSGVTQTPKHLITATGQRVTLRCSPRSGDLSVYWYQQSLDQGLQFLIQYYNGEERAKGNILERFSAQQFPDLHSELNLSSLELGDSALYFCASSTTGDSISGNTIYFGEGSWLTVV.

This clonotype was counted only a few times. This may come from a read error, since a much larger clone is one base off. This chain's CDR3 is CASSSPPGPGELFF. The DNA of the CDR3 is TGTGCCAGCAGTTCTCCCCCAGGGCCCGGGGAGCTGTTTTTT. This sequence joins TRBV6-5 and TRBJ2-2; possible D gene TRBD1, 5 bases. The germline gives CDR1 MNHEY, CDR2 SVGAGI. Trimming took 4 bases from V and 6 from J, leaving 12 bases between them. This CDR3 is 14 amino acids long.

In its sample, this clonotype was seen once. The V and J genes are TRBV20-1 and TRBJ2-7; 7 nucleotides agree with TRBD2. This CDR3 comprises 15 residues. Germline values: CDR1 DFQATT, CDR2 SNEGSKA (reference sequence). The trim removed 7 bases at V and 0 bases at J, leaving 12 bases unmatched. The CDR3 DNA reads TGCAGTGTCGACGGGACTATCGAAACCTCCTACGAGCAGTACTTC. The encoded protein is CSVDGTIETSYEQYF.

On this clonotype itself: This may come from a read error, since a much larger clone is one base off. The CDR3 reads CASSEAEGNKQFF. In DNA form, the CDR3 reads TGCGCCAGCAGTGAGGCCGAGGGGAATAAGCAGTTCTTC. The rearrangement joins TRBV10-1 to TRBJ2-1; D could derive from TRBD1 or TRBD2 (5 bases each). Germline V gene sequence: CDR1 WNHNN, CDR2 SYGVQD (reference sequence). Trimming left V 2 bases short and J 11 bases short, with 13 bases between. The CDR3 is 13 residues long.

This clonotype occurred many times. CDR3 sequence (DNA): TGTGCCAGCAGTTTTGGGACAGGGGCTTCACCCCTCCACTTT. The encoded protein is CASSFGTGASPLHF. This rearrangement joins TRBV28 to TRBJ1-6; the match to TRBD1 covers 10 bases. The germline CDR1 and CDR2 sequences are MDHEN and SYDVKM. This CDR3 spans 14 amino acids. The V and J ends lost 3 bases and 9 bases, in that order; junction bases with no gene match: 2.

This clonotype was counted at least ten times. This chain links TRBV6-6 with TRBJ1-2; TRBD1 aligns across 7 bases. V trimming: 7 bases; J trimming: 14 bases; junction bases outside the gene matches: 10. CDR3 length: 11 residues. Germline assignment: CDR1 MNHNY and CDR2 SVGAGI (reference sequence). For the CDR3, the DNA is TGTGCCAGCACCTTAGACAGGGTAGGAACCTTC. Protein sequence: CASTLDRVGTF.

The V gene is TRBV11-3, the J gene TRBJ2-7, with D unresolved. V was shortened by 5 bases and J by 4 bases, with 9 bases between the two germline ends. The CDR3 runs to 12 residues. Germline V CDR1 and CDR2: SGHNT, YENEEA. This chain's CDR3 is CASSPIGYEQYF. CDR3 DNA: TGTGCCAGCAGCCCTATTGGTTACGAGCAGTACTTC.

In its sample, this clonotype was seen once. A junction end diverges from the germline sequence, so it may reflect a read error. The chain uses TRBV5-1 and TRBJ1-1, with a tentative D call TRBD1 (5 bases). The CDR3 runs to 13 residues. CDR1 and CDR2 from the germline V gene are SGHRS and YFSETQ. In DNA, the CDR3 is TGCGCCAACAGCCCAGGGCCGAACACTGAAGCTTTCTTT. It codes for CANSPGPNTEAFF.

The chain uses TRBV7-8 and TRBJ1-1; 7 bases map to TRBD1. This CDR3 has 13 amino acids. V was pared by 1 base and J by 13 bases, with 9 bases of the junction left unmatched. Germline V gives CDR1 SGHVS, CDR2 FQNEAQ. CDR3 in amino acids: CASSLVALDRSFF. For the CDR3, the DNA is TGTGCCAGCAGCTTAGTTGCCCTGGACAGGAGTTTCTTT.

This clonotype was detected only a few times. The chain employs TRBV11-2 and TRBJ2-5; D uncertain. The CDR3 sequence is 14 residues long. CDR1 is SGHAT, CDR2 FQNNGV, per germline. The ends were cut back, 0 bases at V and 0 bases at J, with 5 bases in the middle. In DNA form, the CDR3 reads TGTGCCAGCAGCTTAGATCTCGACCAAGAGACCCAGTACTTC. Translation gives CASSLDLDQETQYF. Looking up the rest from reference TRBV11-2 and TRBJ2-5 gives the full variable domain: EAGVAQSPRYKIIEKRQSVAFWCNPISGHATLYWYQQILGQGPKLLIQFQNNGVVDDSQLPKDRFSAERLKGVDSTLKIQPAKLEDSAVYLCASSLDLDQETQYFGPGTRLLVL.

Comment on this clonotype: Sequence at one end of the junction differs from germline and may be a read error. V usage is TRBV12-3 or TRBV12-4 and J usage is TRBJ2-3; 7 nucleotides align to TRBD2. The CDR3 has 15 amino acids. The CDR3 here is CAGSLSGEAWDTQYF. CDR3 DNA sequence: TGTGCCGGCAGTTTGAGCGGGGAGGCCTGGGATACGCAGTATTTT.

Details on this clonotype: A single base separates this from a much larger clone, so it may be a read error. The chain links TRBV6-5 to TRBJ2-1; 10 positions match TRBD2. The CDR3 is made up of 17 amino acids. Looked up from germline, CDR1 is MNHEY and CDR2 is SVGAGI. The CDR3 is CVSSYSISGRIRNEQFF. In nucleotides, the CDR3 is TGTGTCAGCAGTTACTCCATTAGCGGGAGGATACGCAATGAGCAGTTCTTC.

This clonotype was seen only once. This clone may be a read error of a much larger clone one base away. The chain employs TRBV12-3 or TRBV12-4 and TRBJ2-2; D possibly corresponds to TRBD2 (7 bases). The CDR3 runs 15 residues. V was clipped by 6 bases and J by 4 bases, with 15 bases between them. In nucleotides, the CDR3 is TGTGCCAGCAGCAGAGGGGGGGCGAGCACCGGGGAGCTGTTTTTT. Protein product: CASSRGGASTGELFF.

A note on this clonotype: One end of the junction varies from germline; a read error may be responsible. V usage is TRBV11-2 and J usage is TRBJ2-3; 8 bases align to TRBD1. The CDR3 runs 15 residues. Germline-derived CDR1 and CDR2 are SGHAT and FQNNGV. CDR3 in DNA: TGTGCCAGCAGCACCAAGCAGGGGGCGACGGATACGCAATATTTT. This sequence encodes CASSTKQGATDTQYF. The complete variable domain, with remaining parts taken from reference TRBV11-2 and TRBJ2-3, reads EAGVAQSPRYKIIEKRQSVAFWCNPISGHATLYWYQQILGQGPKLLIQFQNNGVVDDSQLPKDRFSAERLKGVDSTLKIQPAKLEDSAVYLCASSTKQGATDTQYFGPGTRLTVL.

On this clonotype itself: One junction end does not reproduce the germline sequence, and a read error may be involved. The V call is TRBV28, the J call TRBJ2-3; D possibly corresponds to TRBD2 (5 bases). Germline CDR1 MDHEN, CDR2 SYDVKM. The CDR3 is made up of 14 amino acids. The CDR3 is CASSRSPGSDTRYF. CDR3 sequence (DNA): TGTGCCAGCAGCCGCTCCCCGGGGTCAGATACGCGGTATTTT. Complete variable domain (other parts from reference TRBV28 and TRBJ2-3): DVKVTQSSRYLVKRTGEKVFLECVQDMDHENMFWYRQDPGLGLRLIYFSYDVKMKEKGDIPEGYSVSREKKERFSLILESASTNQTSMYLCASSRSPGSDTRYFGPGTRLTVL.

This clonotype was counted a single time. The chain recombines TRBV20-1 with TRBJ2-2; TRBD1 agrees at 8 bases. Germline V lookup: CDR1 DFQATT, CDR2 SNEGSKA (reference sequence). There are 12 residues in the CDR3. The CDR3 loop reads CSAQGDTVELFF. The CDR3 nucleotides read TGCAGCGCACAGGGGGACACCGTTGAGCTGTTTTTT.

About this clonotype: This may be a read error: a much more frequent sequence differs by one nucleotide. DNA of the CDR3: TGTACCAGCAGCTTGGATTCAGCCACTGAAGCTTTCTTT. This encodes CTSSLDSATEAFF. The chain recombines TRBV5-5 with TRBJ1-1; no clear D. Germline V gives CDR1 SGHKS, CDR2 YYEKEE (reference sequence). The CDR3 extends over 13 amino acids.

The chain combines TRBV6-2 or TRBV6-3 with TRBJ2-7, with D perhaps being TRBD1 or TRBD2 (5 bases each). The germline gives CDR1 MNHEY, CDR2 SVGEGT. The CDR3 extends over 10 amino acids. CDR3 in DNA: TGTCCGAGTGGGGGTTACGAGCAGTACTTC. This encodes CPSGGYEQYF.

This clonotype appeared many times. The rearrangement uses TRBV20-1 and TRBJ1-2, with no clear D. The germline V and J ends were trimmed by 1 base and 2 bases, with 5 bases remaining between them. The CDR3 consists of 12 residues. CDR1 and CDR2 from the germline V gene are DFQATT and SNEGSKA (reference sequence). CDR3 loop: CSARVGNYGYTF. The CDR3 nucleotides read TGCAGTGCTAGAGTAGGGAACTATGGCTACACCTTC.

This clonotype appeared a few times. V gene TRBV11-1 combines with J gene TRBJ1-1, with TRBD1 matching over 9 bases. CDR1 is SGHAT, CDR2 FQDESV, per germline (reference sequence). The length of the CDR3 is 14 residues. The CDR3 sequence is CAGSTGQGDTEAFF. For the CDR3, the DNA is TGTGCTGGCAGCACGGGACAGGGAGACACTGAAGCTTTCTTT.

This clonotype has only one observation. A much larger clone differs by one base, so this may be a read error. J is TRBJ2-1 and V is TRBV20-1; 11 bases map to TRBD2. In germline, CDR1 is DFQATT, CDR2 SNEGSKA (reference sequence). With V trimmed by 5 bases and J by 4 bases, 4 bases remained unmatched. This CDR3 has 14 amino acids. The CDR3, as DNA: TGCAGTGCTCATACTAGCGGGGGTTACAATGAGCAGTTCTTC. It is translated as CSAHTSGGYNEQFF.